A selection of T cell receptor beta chains follows, all from one sample in a study of lymphopenia after photon versus proton radiotherapy. Measured with immunoSEQ multiplex PCR; TCRdb has only the in-frame clones, and not every one. Of under 15,000 clones in the sample, roughly 90% were seen once. Sequenced here: peripheral blood, sampled from a patient treated with proton-based radiotherapy. The receptors here all came from a man aged 55 to 70 with pancreatic cancer. Both conserved end residues are trimmed from each CDR3. Each record gives: D gene, V gene, CDR3 protein. A D gene is named only where the DNA matches it firmly.

>NA|TRBV6-6
ASSYSGREAF
>NA|TRBV7-3
ASSLTPGETQY
>NA|TRBV28
ASSLPGQYNSPLH
>TRBD1|TRBV4-1
ASSLTGDSNQPQH
>TRBD1|TRBV2
ASSEGFRTGGKTGELF
>NA|TRBV27
ASSLLGQPQH
>NA|TRBV5-4
ASSLDRGEQY
>NA|TRBV7-2
ASSLLSNEQY
>NA|TRBV6-5
ASSYSEQGSYEQY
>TRBD1|TRBV27
ASNPLGQGNTYGYT
>TRBD2|TRBV10-3
AISDDSGLAGVKQF
>NA|TRBV28
ASSFQGSPPETQY